Listed below are T cell receptor beta chains from one sample, sequenced in a study of long-term antiretroviral therapy in people with HIV. Profiling relied on immunoSEQ multiplex PCR, and the TCRdb table lists in-frame clones only, not all of them. Of approximately 15,000 clones in the sample, roughly 91% were seen once. Sequencing was performed on unsorted PBMCs, taken 6.9 years after starting antiretroviral therapy. These receptors all stem from a man in his fifties with HIV. Both conserved end residues are part of each CDR3. The D gene is left open where the match is weak. Part of the rows lack a size; the others show once, few, many or a class for expanded clones.

d_gene,abundance,v_gene,j_gene,CDR3nt,CDR3aa
TRBD1,NA,TRBV28,TRBJ2-7,TGTGCCAGCAGTTTTACCCTAACACAGGGGGACTACGAGCAGTACTTC,CASSFTLTQGDYEQYF
TRBD1,NA,TRBV5-6,TRBJ2-1,TGTGCCAGCAGCCTACAGGGGGGACAGGGATCCAATGAGCAGTTCTTC,CASSLQGGQGSNEQFF
NA,NA,TRBV5-1,TRBJ2-7,TGCGCCAGCAGCCCCCGGGAAGGGCTTTCCTACGAGCAGTACTTC,CASSPREGLSYEQYF
NA,NA,TRBV5-1,TRBJ2-1,TGCGCCAGCAGCTTTGGAGAGGGTACCTACAATGAGCAGTTCTTC,CASSFGEGTYNEQFF
NA,NA,TRBV4-1,TRBJ2-3,TGCGCCAGCAGCCAACTCCGACGGGAAAGCACAGATACGCAGTATTTT,CASSQLRRESTDTQYF
NA,NA,TRBV7-3,TRBJ2-1,TGTGCCAGCAGCTTGGTCTCAGTAAGCTACAATGAGCAGTTCTTC,CASSLVSVSYNEQFF
TRBD2,NA,TRBV7-7,TRBJ2-5,TGTGCCAGCAGCCCCATCTATGGACTAGCGGGGGGGGAGACCCAGTACTTC,CASSPIYGLAGGETQYF
NA,once,TRBV4-3,TRBJ2-7,TGCGCCAGCAGCACATTACTAGCTTCCCACGAGCAGTACTTC,CASSTLLASHEQYF
NA,NA,TRBV6-5,TRBJ2-2,TGTGCCAGCAGCTCAGGAGCGCGGGAGCTGTTTTTT,CASSSGARELFF
NA,NA,TRBV19,TRBJ2-7,TGTGCCAGTAGTATCGCCGGGGTCCGGTACGAGCAGTACTTC,CASSIAGVRYEQYF
TRBD1,NA,TRBV29-1,TRBJ1-1,TGCAGCGTGGGGACAGTGGAAAAGGCTGAAGCTTTCTTT,CSVGTVEKAEAFF
NA,NA,TRBV19,TRBJ1-2,TGTGCCAGTAATAATGGCCTCGCGGGGCAGGGCGTTGGCTACACCTTC,CASNNGLAGQGVGYTF
NA,NA,TRBV4-1,TRBJ1-1,TGCGCCAGCAGCCAACAGAACACTGAAGCTTTCTTT,CASSQQNTEAFF
NA,NA,TRBV19,TRBJ2-2,TGTGCCAGTAGTATAATAGGGATCACCGGGGAGCTGTTTTTT,CASSIIGITGELFF
NA,NA,TRBV27,TRBJ2-2,TGTGCCAGCACTGGGCCGGACGGCGGGGAGCTGTTTTTT,CASTGPDGGELFF
NA,few,TRBV7-3,TRBJ2-2,TGTGCCAGCAGCCCCGGAAACGGGGAGCTGTTTTTT,CASSPGNGELFF
NA,NA,TRBV6-1,TRBJ2-3,TGTGCCAGCGTACAGGGATTAGGTGCAGATACGCAGTATTTT,CASVQGLGADTQYF
NA,few,TRBV7-2,TRBJ2-2,TGTGCCAGCAGATCTAGAGGGAACACCGGGGAGCTGTTTTTT,CASRSRGNTGELFF
NA,NA,TRBV19,TRBJ1-1,TGTGCCAGTAGTATAGGGGATTTCGACACTGAAGCTTTCTTT,CASSIGDFDTEAFF
NA,NA,TRBV7-9,TRBJ1-1,TGTGCCAGCAGCTATGGTACTGAAGCTTTCTTT,CASSYGTEAFF
TRBD1,NA,TRBV7-3,TRBJ2-1,TGTGCCAGCAGCTTGACAGGGAGCTCCTACAATGAGCAGTTCTTC,CASSLTGSSYNEQFF
TRBD1,NA,TRBV18,TRBJ2-7,TGTGCCAGCTCACCCGGGACAGGGGGCTACGAGCAGTACTTC,CASSPGTGGYEQYF
NA,NA,TRBV28,TRBJ1-1,TGTGCCAGCAGCCTGGGCGTGGGTGAAGCTTTCTTT,CASSLGVGEAFF
TRBD2,NA,TRBV6-1,TRBJ2-7,TGTGCCAGCAGTGTGACTAGCGCAACCTACGAGCAGTACTTC,CASSVTSATYEQYF
NA,once,TRBV4-3,TRBJ2-3,TGCGCCAGCAGCCAAGATACAGGGCCAAATGACTGGGAGCAGTATTTT,CASSQDTGPNDWEQYF
TRBD1,NA,TRBV7-9,TRBJ2-1,TGTGCCAGCAGCTTAGGTGGTATCGGGACAGGGGACAATGAGCAGTTCTTC,CASSLGGIGTGDNEQFF
NA,NA,TRBV28,TRBJ2-7,TGTGCCAGCAGTTCCCCCAGTCACGAGCAGTACTTC,CASSSPSHEQYF
NA,NA,TRBV6-6,TRBJ2-7,TGTGCCACGACAGACACCTACGAGCAGTACTTC,CATTDTYEQYF
TRBD1,NA,TRBV5-8,TRBJ1-5,TGTGCCAGCAGCCACCGTTCAGGGGGGAATCAGCCCCAGCATTTT,CASSHRSGGNQPQHF
TRBD1,few,TRBV2,TRBJ1-1,TGTGCCAGCAGAGAGGGACAGTACGGGGGAGCTTTCTTT,CASREGQYGGAFF
NA,NA,TRBV6-8,TRBJ2-1,TGTGCCAGACGGGACTCAGGTTTCAATGAGCAGTTCTTC,CARRDSGFNEQFF
TRBD1,few,TRBV6-5,TRBJ1-5,TGTGCCAGCAGTTACGGACAGGATCGCCCCCAGCATTTT,CASSYGQDRPQHF
NA,once,TRBV5-3,TRBJ2-4,TGTGCCAGAAGCTTGGGTACAGGTTCAGCCAAAAACATTCAGTACTTC,CARSLGTGSAKNIQYF
NA,once,TRBV7-2,TRBJ2-3,TGTGCCAGCAGCCCAGGCCGGGGGATAGATACGCAGTATTTT,CASSPGRGIDTQYF
TRBD2,NA,TRBV5-1,TRBJ2-1,TGCGCCAGCAGCTTGGTGTTAGCGGGAGACGGTGAGCAGTTCTTC,CASSLVLAGDGEQFF
TRBD2,NA,TRBV7-9,TRBJ2-1,TGTGCCAGCAGCCCCAGACTAGCGGGAGGGCCGTCCGACAATGAGCAGTTCTTC,CASSPRLAGGPSDNEQFF
NA,NA,TRBV12-2,TRBJ2-5,TGTGCAAGTCGCCCCCGGTTGCGGGGGCAAGAGACCCAGTACTTC,CASRPRLRGQETQYF
NA,NA,TRBV7-6,TRBJ2-6,TGTGCCAGCAGCGCCACACAGACTGGGGCCAACGTCCTGACTTTC,CASSATQTGANVLTF
NA,once,TRBV6-5,TRBJ1-3,TGTGCCAGCAGACAGGTTCCCTCTGGAAACACCATATATTTT,CASRQVPSGNTIYF
NA,NA,TRBV10-3,TRBJ2-7,TGTGCCATCAGTGGGACGGGGTCCTACGAGCAGTACTTC,CAISGTGSYEQYF
TRBD1,NA,TRBV19,TRBJ1-3,TGTGCCAGTAGTATAACAGGGGCTGGAAACACCATATATTTT,CASSITGAGNTIYF
TRBD1,once,TRBV5-4,TRBJ2-7,TGTGCCAGCAGCTCAGGCTTGACAGGGACCGAGCAGTACTTC,CASSSGLTGTEQYF
NA,NA,TRBV7-3,TRBJ1-1,TGTGCCAGCAGCTTCGGAAGGAACACTGAAGCTTTCTTT,CASSFGRNTEAFF
TRBD2,NA,TRBV29-1,TRBJ2-2,TGCAGCGTTGAGACGGGAGGGCCTCACGGGGAGCTGTTTTTT,CSVETGGPHGELFF
TRBD1,NA,TRBV28,TRBJ1-1,TGTGCCAGCAGGGACAGGAACCTCTTGAGGACTGAAGCTTTCTTT,CASRDRNLLRTEAFF
NA,once,TRBV5-1,TRBJ1-2,TGCGCCAGCAGCTTGGGACGGACGGTTTATGGCTACACCTTC,CASSLGRTVYGYTF